This T cell receptor beta chain was sequenced for a study of PD-1 blockade in mismatch repair-deficient tumors. Overall study context: Patients had fewer than 15 mismatch repair-deficient cancer types and were previously treated and progressing. The study's findings and limits: Tumor-resident clones, often undetectable pretreatment in blood, expanded then contracted after pembrolizumab.

The J segment lost 5 bases and the V segment lost 4 bases, leaving 8 bases of the junction unmatched. This CDR3 is 15 amino acids long. Germline V gene data show CDR1 as MNHEY and CDR2 as SMNVEV (reference sequence). In the case of this clone: The antigen remains unidentified.

Mismatch repair deficiency was confirmed in all patients, by PCR or immunohistochemistry. TCR sequencing covered a few patients who responded to pembrolizumab. The table came from immunoSEQ multiplex PCR; TCRdb's copy has only in-frame clones and leaves some out. In the table there are about 79,000 clones, approximately 80% of which are singletons. V and J are TRBV27 and TRBJ1-2; 9 bases match TRBD1. The origin of this receptor is an adult with mismatch repair-deficient cancer. The specimen comprised peripheral blood, sampled 44 weeks after starting pembrolizumab. CDR3 DNA sequence: TGTGCCAGCAGTTCGCACCGGGGACAGGGTTATGGCTACACCTTC. Translating gives CASSSHRGQGYGYTF.